A single sample gave rise to the 12 T cell receptor beta chains below, sequenced in a study of shared clonotypes between healthy human individuals (dated by TCRdb to about 2020). Libraries came from the immunoSEQ multiplex PCR assay. The immuneACCESS repertoire file appears here via TCRdb, limited to in-frame rearrangements. These files lack a portion of the clones; in checked studies, under half of the deficit traces to unresolved V genes, and the cause of the others is not known. The sample data list 740,000 or so clones, and roughly 73% of these were observed just once. The ten largest clones capture about 1.8% of the sample. The sequencing sample was made of memory CD4+ T cells sorted from blood. According to the study, the label for this sample's cell subset or site signals: CD45RA-negative fraction. These receptors were taken from a woman in her twenties or thirties in good health.

The rearrangement links TRBV5-6 to TRBJ2-5; D not certain. This CDR3 spans 13 amino acids. Germline V gene data show CDR1 as SGHDT and CDR2 as YYEEEE. V lost 1 base and J lost 5, with 9 bases in between. The CDR3 loop is CASSLKYVETQYF. DNA for the CDR3: TGTGCCAGCAGCTTGAAGTACGTGGAGACCCAGTACTTC.

V is TRBV6-1 and J is TRBJ2-7, with D uncertain. The CDR3 is 14 amino acids. V was clipped by 2 bases and J by 6 bases, with 14 bases between them. The V gene's germline CDR1 is MNHNS and CDR2 SASEGT. The CDR3 loop is CASSEFGVVGEQYF. The CDR3, as DNA: TGTGCCAGCAGTGAATTTGGAGTGGTAGGCGAGCAGTACTTC.

The rearrangement links TRBV10-3 to TRBJ2-1, with 7 bases fitting TRBD1. Germline CDR1 reads ENHRY; CDR2 reads SYGVKD. V shed 2 bases, J shed 5 bases, and the junction held 3 bases outside the gene matches. This CDR3 is built from 14 residues. Here the CDR3 reads CAISERTGNNEQFF. Written as DNA, the CDR3 is TGTGCCATCAGTGAGAGGACAGGAAACAATGAGCAGTTCTTC.

This clone was counted a few times. The rearrangement uses TRBV30 and TRBJ2-1; 9 bases are shared with TRBD2. The germline V gene has CDR1 GTSNPN and CDR2 SVGIG (reference sequence). J gave up 8 bases and V 0 bases, and 11 bases lay outside the gene matches. This CDR3 has 16 residues. DNA of the CDR3: TGTGCCTGGAGTGTTTTTGGACTAGCGAATATCGATGAGCAGTTCTTC. Translating gives CAWSVFGLANIDEQFF.

The CDR3 loop reads CASSLGDPSEQYF. The CDR3 DNA follows: TGTGCCAGCAGCTTGGGGGACCCCTCCGAGCAGTACTTC. The chain carries TRBV4-2 and TRBJ2-7; D tentatively fits TRBD1 or TRBD2 (5 bases each). Per germline, CDR1 LGHNA and CDR2 YNFKEQ. V shed 5 bases and J shed 6 bases, with 14 bases lying between them. The CDR3 spans 13 residues.

The rearrangement joins TRBV5-1 to TRBJ2-7; 7 bases map to TRBD1. The ends lost 4 bases at V and 3 bases at J; junction bases unmatched: 16. The CDR3 contains 17 residues. Germline V gives CDR1 SGHRS, CDR2 YFSETQ. This CDR3 reads CASSTGTVGGIHYEQYF. CDR3 coding DNA: TGCGCCAGCAGCACCGGGACAGTCGGAGGTATACACTACGAGCAGTACTTC.

This chain joins TRBV6-6 and TRBJ2-7, with D possibly TRBD1 on 5 matching bases. Trimming took off 0 bases at V and 3 bases at J, with 12 bases between the two ends. CDR3 length equals 15 residues. Germline assignment: CDR1 MNHNY and CDR2 SVGAGI (reference sequence). The CDR3 spells CASSYSGQGGYEQYF. The CDR3 region has the DNA TGTGCCAGCAGTTACTCGGGCCAGGGTGGCTACGAGCAGTACTTC.

There are many counts of this clone. V is TRBV5-6 and J is TRBJ2-1; 13 bases align to TRBD2. Trimming at V came to 3 bases and at J to 8 bases, leaving 5 bases not matched to a gene. The CDR3 runs to 15 residues. Germline lookup yields CDR1 SGHDT and CDR2 YYEEEE. For the CDR3, the DNA is TGTGCCAGCAGCTCGAGGACTAGCGGGAGACATGAGCAGTTCTTC. It yields the protein CASSSRTSGRHEQFF.

Concerning this clone itself: An end of the junction differs from the germline gene, which may be a read error. The chain has TRBV30 and TRBJ2-1, with TRBD1 as a possible D gene (6 bases). CDR3 length: 11 residues. CDR1 GTSNPN and CDR2 SVGIG come from the germline V gene (reference sequence). In nucleotides, the CDR3 is TGTGCCTGCAAGGGGCTAGGGGGAGCAATCTTC. This sequence encodes CACKGLGGAIF.

The chain has TRBV7-8 and TRBJ1-1, with D tentatively TRBD1 (6 bases). The CDR3 length is 16 residues. V lost 7 bases and J lost 0, with 18 bases in between. Germline V gene sequence: CDR1 SGHVS, CDR2 FQNEAQ. The CDR3 DNA reads TGTGCCAGCATTTTACTCGGACAGCCACTGAACACTGAAGCTTTCTTT. It translates to CASILLGQPLNTEAFF.

This sequence joins TRBV7-9 and TRBJ2-1, with D tentatively TRBD1 or TRBD2 (7 bases each). Trimming took off 5 bases at V and 7 bases at J, with 12 bases between the two ends. The CDR3 has 13 amino acids. Germline V lookup: CDR1 SEHNR, CDR2 FQNEAQ (reference sequence). Here the CDR3 reads CASSRQGGNEQFF. The CDR3 DNA reads TGTGCCAGCAGCCGCCAGGGGGGGAATGAGCAGTTCTTC.

This clone has only a few counts. The chain joins TRBV19 to TRBJ2-2; the match to TRBD1 covers 7 bases. J gave up 4 bases and V 8 bases, and 10 bases lay outside the gene matches. CDR3 length: 15 amino acids. Looked up from germline, CDR1 is LNHDA and CDR2 is SQIVND (reference sequence). CDR3 in amino acids: CASRGQPSSTGELFF. Here the CDR3 DNA reads TGTGCCAGTCGGGGACAGCCTTCTTCCACCGGGGAGCTGTTTTTT.